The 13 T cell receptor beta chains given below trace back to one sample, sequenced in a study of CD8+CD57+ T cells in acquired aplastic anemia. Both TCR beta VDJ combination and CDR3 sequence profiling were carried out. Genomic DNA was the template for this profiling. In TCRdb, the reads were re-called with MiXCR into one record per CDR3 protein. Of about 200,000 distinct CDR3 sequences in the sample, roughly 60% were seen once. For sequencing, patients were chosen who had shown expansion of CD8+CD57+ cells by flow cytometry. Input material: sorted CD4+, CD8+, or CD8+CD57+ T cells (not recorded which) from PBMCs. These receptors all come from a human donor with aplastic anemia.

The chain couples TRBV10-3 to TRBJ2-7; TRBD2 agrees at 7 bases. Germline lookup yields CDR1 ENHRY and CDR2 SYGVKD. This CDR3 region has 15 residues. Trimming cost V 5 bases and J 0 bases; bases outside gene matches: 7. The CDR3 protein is CAISYGTKNSYEQYF. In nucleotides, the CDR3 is TGTGCCATCAGTTACGGGACTAAAAACTCCTACGAGCAGTACTTC.

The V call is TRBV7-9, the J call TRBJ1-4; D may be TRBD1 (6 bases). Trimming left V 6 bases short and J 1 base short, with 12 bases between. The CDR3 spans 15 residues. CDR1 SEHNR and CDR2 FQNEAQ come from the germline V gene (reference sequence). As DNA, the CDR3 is TGTGCCAGCAGACCGGACAGATTAACTAATGAAAAACTGTTTTTT. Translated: CASRPDRLTNEKLFF. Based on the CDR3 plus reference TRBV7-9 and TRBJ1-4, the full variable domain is DTGVSQNPRHKITKRGQNVTFRCDPISEHNRLYWYRQTLGQGPEFLTYFQNEAQLEKSRLLSDRFSAERPKGSFSTLEIQRTEQGDSAMYLCASRPDRLTNEKLFFGSGTQLSVL.

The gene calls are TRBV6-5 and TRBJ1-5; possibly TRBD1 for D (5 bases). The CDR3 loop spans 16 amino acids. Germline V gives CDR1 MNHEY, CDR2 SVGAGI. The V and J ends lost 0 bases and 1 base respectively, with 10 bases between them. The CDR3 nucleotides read TGTGCCAGCAGTTACTCTGGAGGGGTAAGCAATCAGCCCCAGCATTTT. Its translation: CASSYSGGVSNQPQHF.

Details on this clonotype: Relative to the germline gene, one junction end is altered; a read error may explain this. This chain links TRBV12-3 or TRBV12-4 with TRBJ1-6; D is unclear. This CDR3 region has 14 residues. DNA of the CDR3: TGTGCCAGCATTTTAACCCACACGGGCTCACCCCTCCACTTT. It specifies CASILTHTGSPLHF.

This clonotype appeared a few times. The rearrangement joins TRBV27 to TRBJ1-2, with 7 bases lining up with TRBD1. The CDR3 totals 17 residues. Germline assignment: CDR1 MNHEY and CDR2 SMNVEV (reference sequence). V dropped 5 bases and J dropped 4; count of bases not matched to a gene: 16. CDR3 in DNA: TGTGCCAGCAGTCCCTGGGGGGGAGGGGGCGCAGGCTATGGCTACACCTTC. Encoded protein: CASSPWGGGGAGYGYTF.

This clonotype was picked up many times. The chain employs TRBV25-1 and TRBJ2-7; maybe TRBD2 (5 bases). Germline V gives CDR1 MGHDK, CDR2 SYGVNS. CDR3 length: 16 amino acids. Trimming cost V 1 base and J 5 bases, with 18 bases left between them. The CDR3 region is CASSELVGAASDEQYF. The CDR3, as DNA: TGTGCCAGCAGTGAATTGGTAGGAGCGGCTTCCGACGAGCAGTACTTC.

This CDR3 reads CASSQDQAGTYNEQFF. The CDR3 DNA follows: TGCGCCAGCAGCCAAGATCAGGCGGGGACCTACAATGAGCAGTTCTTC. The chain employs TRBV4-1 and TRBJ2-1; a possible D gene is TRBD2 (6 bases). This CDR3 is 16 amino acids long. Germline V gene lookup returns CDR1 MGHRA and CDR2 YSYEKL. Trimming shortened V by 0 bases and J by 2 bases, and 11 bases separated the two germline ends.

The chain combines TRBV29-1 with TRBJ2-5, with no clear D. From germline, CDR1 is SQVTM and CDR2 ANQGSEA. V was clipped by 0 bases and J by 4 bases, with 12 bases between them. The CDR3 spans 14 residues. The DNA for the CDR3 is TGCAGCGTTGAAGAACCGGCAGCCGTAGAGACCCAGTACTTC. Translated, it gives CSVEEPAAVETQYF.

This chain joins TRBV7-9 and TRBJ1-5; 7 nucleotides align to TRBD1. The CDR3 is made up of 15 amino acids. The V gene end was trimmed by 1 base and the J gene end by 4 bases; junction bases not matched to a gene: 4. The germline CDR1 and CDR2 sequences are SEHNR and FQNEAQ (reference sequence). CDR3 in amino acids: CASSLGQGRNQPQHF. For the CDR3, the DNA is TGTGCCAGCAGCTTAGGACAGGGTCGGAATCAGCCCCAGCATTTT.

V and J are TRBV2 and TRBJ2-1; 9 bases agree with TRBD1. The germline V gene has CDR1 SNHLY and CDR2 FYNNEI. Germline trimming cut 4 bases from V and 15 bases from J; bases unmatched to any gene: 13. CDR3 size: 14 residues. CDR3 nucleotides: TGTGCCAGCAGTGTTGTGGGACAGGGAGTTGTGGGGTTCTTC. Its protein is CASSVVGQGVVGFF.

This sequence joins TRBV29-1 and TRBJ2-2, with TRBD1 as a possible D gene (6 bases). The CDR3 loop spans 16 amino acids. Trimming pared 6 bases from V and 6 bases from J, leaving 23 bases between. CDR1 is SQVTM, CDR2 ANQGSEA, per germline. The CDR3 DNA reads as TGCAGCGTCGGGACACCCACGACGCAGATCCCCGGGGAGCTGTTTTTT. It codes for CSVGTPTTQIPGELFF.

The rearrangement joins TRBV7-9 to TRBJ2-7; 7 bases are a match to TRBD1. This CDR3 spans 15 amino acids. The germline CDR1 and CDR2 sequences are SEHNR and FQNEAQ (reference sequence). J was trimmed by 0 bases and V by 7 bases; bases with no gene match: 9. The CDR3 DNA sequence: TGTGCCAGCACCCTACTGACAGGGTTCTCCTACGAGCAGTACTTC. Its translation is CASTLLTGFSYEQYF.

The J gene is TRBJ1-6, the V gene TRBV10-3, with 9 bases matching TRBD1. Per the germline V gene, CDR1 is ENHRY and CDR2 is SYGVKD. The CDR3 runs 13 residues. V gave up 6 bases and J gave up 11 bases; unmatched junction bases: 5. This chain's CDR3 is CAIRGTGWTPLHF. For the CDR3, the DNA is TGTGCCATCAGGGGGACAGGGTGGACACCCCTCCACTTT.